One and the same sample provided the 17 T cell receptor beta chains below, sequenced in a study of STAT3 mutations in large granular lymphocyte leukemia. General study results and limits: In T-cell large granular lymphocyte leukemia, about half of patients showed multiple immunodominant subclonotypes.

Their specific antigens are unknown. TCRdb's table, derived via immunoSEQ multiplex PCR, lists solely in-frame clones and lacks some. The table includes under 25,000 clones, approximately 92% detected once. The sample was peripheral blood mononuclear cells. Receptors originate from a man aged 60-69 years with T-cell large granular lymphocyte leukemia. Some clones in this sample may be carry-over from other donors' samples.

This chain connects TRBV19 to TRBJ1-5; D is undetermined. The CDR3 extends over 17 amino acids. Per germline, CDR1 LNHDA and CDR2 SQIVND (reference sequence). V was clipped by 4 bases and J by 0 bases, with 16 bases between them. The CDR3 nucleotides read TGTGCCAGTAGTACGCTCACAGCCTTCGATAGCAATCAGCCCCAGCATTTT. Protein sequence: CASSTLTAFDSNQPQHF.

This rearrangement joins TRBV9 to TRBJ2-5; perhaps TRBD1 as D (5 bases). Trimming took off 1 base at V and 3 bases at J, with 7 bases between the two ends. The CDR3 runs to 13 residues. Germline loops: CDR1 SGDLS, CDR2 YYNGEE. CDR3 protein: CASSVRQKETQYF. CDR3 sequence (DNA): TGTGCCAGCAGCGTAAGACAGAAAGAGACCCAGTACTTC.

The chain links TRBV18 to TRBJ2-7; 10 nucleotides match TRBD2. V shed 3 bases, J shed 2 bases, and the junction held 7 bases outside the gene matches. This CDR3 is 16 amino acids long. Per germline, CDR1 KGHSH and CDR2 LQKENI. CDR3 in DNA: TGTGCCAGCTCACCCCTGGGGAGCGGGAGGGCCTACGAGCAGTACTTC. Its translation is CASSPLGSGRAYEQYF.

V and J are TRBV20-1 and TRBJ1-1, with D hard to call. This CDR3 comprises 10 residues. The germline V gene encodes CDR1 DFQATT and CDR2 SNEGSKA (reference sequence). V gave up 8 bases and J gave up 11 bases, with 15 bases separating them. CDR3 residues: CSFWALGAFF. CDR3 in DNA: TGCAGTTTCTGGGCCCTCGGGGCTTTCTTT.

This chain links TRBV19 with TRBJ2-7, with 14 positions matching TRBD2. V was clipped by 6 bases and J by 4 bases; unmatched bases: 11. The CDR3 covers 17 residues. The V gene's germline CDR1 is LNHDA and CDR2 SQIVND (reference sequence). The CDR3 DNA is TGTGCCAGTAGCGCCAGCGGGACTAGCGGGAGTAGGTACGAGCAGTACTTC. It is translated as CASSASGTSGSRYEQYF.

The gene calls are TRBV29-1 and TRBJ1-3; no clear D. Trimming pared 4 bases from V and 2 bases from J, leaving 12 bases between. The CDR3 has 14 residues. The V gene's germline CDR1 is SQVTM and CDR2 ANQGSEA. This CDR3 reads CSVGLGQTGNTIYF. As DNA, the CDR3 is TGCAGCGTTGGGTTAGGTCAGACTGGAAACACCATATATTTT.

V usage is TRBV28 and J usage is TRBJ1-4; no clear D. CDR1 and CDR2 (germline): MDHEN, SYDVKM. Trimming took off 6 bases at V and 1 base at J, with 15 bases between the two ends. The CDR3 is made up of 16 amino acids. The CDR3 region is CASRSRPGRTNEKLFF. CDR3 DNA: TGTGCCAGCAGATCTAGACCGGGAAGAACTAATGAAAAACTGTTTTTT.

V is TRBV7-3 and J is TRBJ2-3, with 11 positions matching TRBD2. Trimming took 4 bases from V and 0 from J; bases not matched to a gene: 3. The CDR3 has 16 residues. CDR1 is SGHTA, CDR2 FQGTGA, per germline. The chain's CDR3 is CASSSIAGGSTDTQYF. CDR3 nucleotide sequence: TGTGCCAGCAGCTCCATAGCGGGAGGGAGCACAGATACGCAGTATTTT.

CDR3 DNA: TGCAGCGTTGAAGATCGGGGCAGTCCCTACGAGCAGTACTTC. This gives the protein CSVEDRGSPYEQYF. The chain has TRBV29-1 and TRBJ2-7; possibly TRBD1 or TRBD2 for D (5 bases each). The V end was cut by 0 bases, the J end by 2 bases, with 11 bases between. Germline V CDR1 and CDR2: SQVTM, ANQGSEA. CDR3 length: 14 residues.

The sample holds a few counts of this clone. This chain connects TRBV7-8 to TRBJ1-2, with 8 bases matching TRBD1. Per germline, CDR1 SGHVS and CDR2 FQNEAQ. CDR3 length: 17 residues. Losses at the gene ends were 4 bases for V and 5 bases for J; bases not matched to a gene: 15. CDR3 DNA: TGTGCCAGCAGCTCCACTCCCGGACAGGGTGCATGGTATGGCTACACCTTC. Residues: CASSSTPGQGAWYGYTF.

The CDR3 DNA reads as TGTGCCAGCAAACAGACAGTCGGGGGCACTGAAGCTTTCTTT. This encodes CASKQTVGGTEAFF. The chain is built from TRBV6-1 and TRBJ1-1; tentatively, D is TRBD1 (5 bases). This CDR3 contains 14 residues. CDR1 is MNHNS, CDR2 SASEGT, per germline. Trimming shortened V by 7 bases and J by 4 bases, and 16 bases separated the two germline ends.

The chain is built from TRBV7-8 and TRBJ2-5; D is perhaps TRBD1 (7 bases). Trimming stripped 0 bases from V and 2 bases from J, with 10 bases between. CDR1 is SGHVS, CDR2 FQNEAQ, per germline. The CDR3 runs 15 residues. The chain's CDR3 is CASSLARDRQETQYF. The CDR3 DNA reads as TGTGCCAGCAGCTTAGCGCGGGACAGACAAGAGACCCAGTACTTC.

The V call is TRBV6-5, the J call TRBJ1-2, with a possible D match to TRBD1 (5 bases). CDR1 and CDR2 from the germline V gene are MNHEY and SVGAGI. The CDR3 is 15 residues long. Trimming left V 2 bases short and J 2 bases short, with 12 bases between. The CDR3: CASSYLHRSNYGYTF. The DNA for the CDR3 is TGTGCCAGCAGTTACCTCCACAGGTCGAACTATGGCTACACCTTC.

The chain couples TRBV5-1 to TRBJ2-7; D is unresolved. CDR3 length: 12 amino acids. V was pared by 0 bases and J by 9 bases, with 10 bases between. CDR1 and CDR2 (germline): SGHRS, YFSETQ. The CDR3 DNA follows: TGCGCCAGCAGCTTGGGCCCAGCAGCGCAGTACTTC. It translates to CASSLGPAAQYF.

The rearrangement uses TRBV5-1 and TRBJ1-2; D ambiguous. With 7 bases removed from V and 4 bases from J, the gap between germline ends came to 14 bases. The CDR3 loop spans 13 amino acids. Germline CDR1 SGHRS, CDR2 YFSETQ. The CDR3 nucleotides are TGCGCCAGCCGAGAAGGTCAGGTCTATGGCTACACCTTC. It specifies CASREGQVYGYTF. The variable domain in full, with the rest retrieved from reference TRBV5-1 and TRBJ1-2, is KAGVTQTPRYLIKTRGQQVTLSCSPISGHRSVSWYQQTPGQGLQFLFEYFSETQRNKGNFPGRFSGRQFSNSRSEMNVSTLELGDSALYLCASREGQVYGYTFGSGTRLTVV.

The chain is built from TRBV5-1 and TRBJ2-3; no firm D call. CDR3 size: 12 residues. Germline CDR1 and CDR2: SGHRS and YFSETQ. Trimming left V 0 bases short and J 10 bases short, with 9 bases between. The CDR3 spells CASSLDEGSQYF. The CDR3 DNA is TGCGCCAGCAGCTTGGATGAAGGATCGCAGTATTTT.

V and J are TRBV28 and TRBJ2-7; D unresolved. CDR3 length: 11 amino acids. Germline V gene sequence: CDR1 MDHEN, CDR2 SYDVKM. CDR3 in DNA: TGTTCTAATAGTGTCTCCTACGAGCAGTACTTC. It yields the protein CSNSVSYEQYF.